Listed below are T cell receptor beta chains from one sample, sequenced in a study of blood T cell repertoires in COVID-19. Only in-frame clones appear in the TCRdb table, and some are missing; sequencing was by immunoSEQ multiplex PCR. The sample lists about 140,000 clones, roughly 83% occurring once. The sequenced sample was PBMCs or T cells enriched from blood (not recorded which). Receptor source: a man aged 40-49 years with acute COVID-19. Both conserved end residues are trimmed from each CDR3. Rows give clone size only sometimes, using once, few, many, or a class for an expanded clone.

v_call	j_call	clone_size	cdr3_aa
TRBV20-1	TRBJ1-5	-	SASLSDRYSNQPQH
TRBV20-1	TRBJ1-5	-	SASEEASGNQPQH
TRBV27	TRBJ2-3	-	ASSSLGLLRTDTQY
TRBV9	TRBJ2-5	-	ASSINREPRTQY
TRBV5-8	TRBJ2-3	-	ASSLSPPDTQY
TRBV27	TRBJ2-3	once	ASTFGVAGGLYRTDTQY
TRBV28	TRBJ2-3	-	ASASTAVSTDTQY
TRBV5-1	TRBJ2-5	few	ASSLGVSSQETQY
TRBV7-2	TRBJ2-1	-	ASSLWAHSYNEQF
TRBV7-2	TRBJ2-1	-	ASSLVGGQF
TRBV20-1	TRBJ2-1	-	SASWLAGHNEQF
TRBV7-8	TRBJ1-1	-	ASSYNTGWDTEAF
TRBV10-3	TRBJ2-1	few	AISERTGTYNEQF
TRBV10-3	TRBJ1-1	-	AISVGQNTEAF
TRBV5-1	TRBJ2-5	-	ASSLDRGQETQY
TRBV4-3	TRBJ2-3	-	ASSHGLAGSTDTQY
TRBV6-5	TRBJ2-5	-	ASSYNFGGPKETQY
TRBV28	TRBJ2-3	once	ASSSAGLSTDTQY
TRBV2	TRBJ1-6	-	ASSEALQGISPLH
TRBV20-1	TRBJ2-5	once	SASSGAPQETQY
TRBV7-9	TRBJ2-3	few	ASSLPQADTQY
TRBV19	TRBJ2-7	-	ASSMVTSFDEQY
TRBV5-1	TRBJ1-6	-	ASSLDAVNSPLH
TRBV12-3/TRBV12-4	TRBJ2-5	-	ASSLGSQETQY
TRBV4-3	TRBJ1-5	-	ASSRHRGSNQPQH
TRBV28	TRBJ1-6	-	ASGIVSGSPLH
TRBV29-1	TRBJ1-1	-	SVGQGGEAF
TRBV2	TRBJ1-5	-	ASSEALGGNQPQH
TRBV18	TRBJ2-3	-	ASSPSGTSTDTQY
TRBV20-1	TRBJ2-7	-	SARVVEEQY
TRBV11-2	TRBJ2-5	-	ASSPSLGPGETQY
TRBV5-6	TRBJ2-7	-	ASSFGTSFKY
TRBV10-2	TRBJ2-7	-	ASADYEQY
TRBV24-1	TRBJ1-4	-	ATSDPTGGREKLF
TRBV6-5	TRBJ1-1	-	ASSYDSQNTEAF
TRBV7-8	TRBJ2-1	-	ASSSGTSSSYNEQF
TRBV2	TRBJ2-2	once	ASTPWGPGDANTGELF
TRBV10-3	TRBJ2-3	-	AISESMSSGIIDTQY
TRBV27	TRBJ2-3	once	ASSFIMGTSDSQY
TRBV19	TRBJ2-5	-	ARGIAGREETQY
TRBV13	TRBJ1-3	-	ASSPTGGDSGNTIY
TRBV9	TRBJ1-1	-	ASSVVAGRPAEAF
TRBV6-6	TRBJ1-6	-	ASSFGDSQSPLH
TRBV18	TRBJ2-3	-	ASSPRQEPSTDTQY
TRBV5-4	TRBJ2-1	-	ASVRRTGETPFSNEQF
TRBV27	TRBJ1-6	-	ASSLSSLQGDSPLH